The 3 T cell receptor beta chains in this list originate from one sample, sequenced in a study of blood T cell repertoires in COVID-19. Sequencing used immunoSEQ multiplex PCR; TCRdb keeps in-frame clones, though not all of them. The data show about 87,000 clones, around 75% seen once. Sequenced material: peripheral blood. These TCRs come from a woman aged 50 to 60 with acute or convalescent COVID-19.

The CDR3 here is CASSPQVKETQYF. The CDR3 nucleotides read TGTGCCAGCAGCCCGCAGGTAAAAGAGACCCAGTACTTC. The chain couples TRBV9 to TRBJ2-5; D ambiguous. CDR1 and CDR2 (germline): SGDLS, YYNGEE. V was trimmed by 4 bases and J by 3 bases, leaving 10 bases between them. The CDR3 is 13 amino acids.

The chain employs TRBV2 and TRBJ1-2; 7 bases are a match to TRBD1. The germline V gene has CDR1 SNHLY and CDR2 FYNNEI. The junction had 9 bases not matched to a gene; V was cut back by 1 base and J by 10 bases. This CDR3 contains 14 residues. The CDR3 DNA reads as TGTGCCAGCAGTGAAGTTGGGACAGCCACCTACTACACCTTC. It is translated as CASSEVGTATYYTF.

This clone was picked up a small number of times. V is TRBV5-4 and J is TRBJ2-5; TRBD2 aligns across 10 bases. The CDR3 is made up of 15 amino acids. The V gene end was trimmed by 4 bases and the J gene end by 2 bases; junction bases not matched to a gene: 5. Germline CDR1 SGHNT, CDR2 YYREEE (reference sequence). CDR3 loop: CASSGRLAGQETQYF. The CDR3 region has the DNA TGTGCCAGCAGCGGGAGACTAGCGGGTCAAGAGACCCAGTACTTC.